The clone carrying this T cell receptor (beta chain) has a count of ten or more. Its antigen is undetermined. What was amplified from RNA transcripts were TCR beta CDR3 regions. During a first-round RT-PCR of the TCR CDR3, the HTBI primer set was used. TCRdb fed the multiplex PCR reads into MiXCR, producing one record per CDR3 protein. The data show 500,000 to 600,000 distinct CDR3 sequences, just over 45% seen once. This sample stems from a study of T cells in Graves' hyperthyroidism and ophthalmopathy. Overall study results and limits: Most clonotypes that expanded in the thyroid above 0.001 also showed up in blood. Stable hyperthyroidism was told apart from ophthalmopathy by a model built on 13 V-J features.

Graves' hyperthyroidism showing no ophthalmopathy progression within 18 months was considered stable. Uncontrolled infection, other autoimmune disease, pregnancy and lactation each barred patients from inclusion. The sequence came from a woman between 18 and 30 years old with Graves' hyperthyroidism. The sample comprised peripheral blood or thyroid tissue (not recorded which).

This chain's CDR3 is CASSKKGTGAGEQYF. The CDR3 region has the DNA TGTGCCAGCAGCAAAAAAGGGACAGGGGCGGGCGAGCAGTACTTC. This chain connects TRBV7-3 to TRBJ2-7; 10 bases line up with TRBD1. This CDR3 has 15 residues. The junction had 10 bases not matched to a gene; V was cut back by 5 bases and J by 6 bases. Germline values: CDR1 SGHTA, CDR2 FQGTGA.